The 21 T cell receptor beta chains in this list originate from one sample, sequenced in a study of molecular identifiers for immune sequencing clone quantification. MiXCR, run by TCRdb on the PCR reads, gives a single entry per CDR3 protein. Of roughly 630,000 distinct CDR3 sequences in the sample, around 25% are singletons; the top ten hold about 0.8%. Input material: naive CD8+ T cells from blood, with Jurkat cell RNA spiked in. Indicated subset: FACS-sorted CD8+CD4-CCR7+CD45RA+ naive T cells. Receptors were obtained from a human donor in good health. Some libraries in this study had Jurkat cell RNA spiked in.

This sequence joins TRBV7-9 and TRBJ2-2; D is possibly TRBD1 (5 bases). Germline assignment: CDR1 SEHNR and CDR2 FQNEAQ (reference sequence). The CDR3 sequence is 13 residues long. Trimming pared 5 bases from V and 5 bases from J, leaving 9 bases between. This chain's CDR3 is CASSAGITGELFF. CDR3 DNA sequence: TGTGCCAGCAGCGCAGGGATTACCGGGGAGCTGTTTTTT.

This clonotype was recorded only once. Possible read error: a much larger clone is one base away. The rearrangement links TRBV7-9 to TRBJ2-3, with D hard to call. Germline-derived CDR1 and CDR2 are SEHNR and FQNEAQ (reference sequence). This CDR3 spans 16 amino acids. V shed 5 bases and J shed 3 bases, with 18 bases lying between them. The CDR3 DNA is TGTGCCAGCAGCGGCTGGAACACCGGTGTTACAGATACGCAGTATTTT. Its translation: CASSGWNTGVTDTQYF. Full variable domain (remainder filled in from reference TRBV7-9 and TRBJ2-3): DTGVSQNPRHKITKRGQNVTFRCDPISEHNRLYWYRQTLGQGPEFLTYFQNEAQLEKSRLLSDRFSAERPKGSFSTLEIQRTEQGDSAMYLCASSGWNTGVTDTQYFGPGTRLTVL.

This clonotype showed up just a few times. The rearrangement links TRBV12-3 or TRBV12-4 to TRBJ1-2, with no clear D. The length of the CDR3 is 12 residues. Between the trimmed V and J ends, which lost 8 bases and 5 bases, there was a span of 12 bases. The CDR3 DNA follows: TGTGCCAGCGGCCTTCTGGGTTATGGCTACACCTTC. It codes for CASGLLGYGYTF.

The gene calls are TRBV11-2 and TRBJ2-7; weak D call: TRBD2 (5 bases). The V end lost 4 bases, the J end lost 0 bases, and 10 bases lay between the germline ends. Germline V gene lookup returns CDR1 SGHAT and CDR2 FQNNGV. The CDR3 extends over 14 amino acids. CDR3 loop: CASSSDFRSYEQYF. CDR3 DNA sequence: TGTGCCAGCAGCTCGGACTTTCGCTCCTACGAGCAGTACTTC.

This clonotype was seen many times. The V call is TRBV7-9, the J call TRBJ2-3; 9 bases are shared with TRBD1. V lost 11 bases and J lost 2; bases outside the gene matches: 5. This CDR3 is built from 13 residues. Germline V CDR1 and CDR2: SEHNR, FQNEAQ (reference sequence). CDR3 protein: CAGQGSYTDTQYF. As DNA, the CDR3 is TGTGCCGGACAGGGGAGCTACACAGATACGCAGTATTTT.

The sample holds many counts of this clonotype. The chain carries TRBV20-1 and TRBJ2-7, with 7 nucleotides matching TRBD1. Per germline, CDR1 DFQATT and CDR2 SNEGSKA (reference sequence). This CDR3 has 12 amino acids. The junction had 3 bases not matched to a gene; V was cut back by 6 bases and J by 1 base. Here the CDR3 reads CSARGQSYEQYF. DNA of the CDR3: TGCAGTGCCCGGGGACAGTCCTACGAGCAGTACTTC.

This clonotype was found a few times. This chain links TRBV6-5 with TRBJ2-7, with 9 bases identical to TRBD1. The CDR3 is 13 residues long. With V trimmed by 4 bases and J by 6 bases, 4 bases remained unmatched. The germline CDR1 and CDR2 sequences are MNHEY and SVGAGI. For the CDR3, the DNA is TGTGCCAGCAGTTCCCTGACAGGGGGCGAGCAGTACTTC. The encoded protein is CASSSLTGGEQYF.

This clonotype showed up just a few times. This sequence joins TRBV11-2 and TRBJ1-4; D is uncertain. CDR1 is SGHAT, CDR2 FQNNGV, per germline. The CDR3 is 14 amino acids. Deletions cut 5 bases from V and 1 base from J, with 8 bases between. The CDR3 DNA follows: TGTGCCAGCAGCCCTGGTCGAACTAATGAAAAACTGTTTTTT. It encodes CASSPGRTNEKLFF.

The chain has TRBV3-1 and TRBJ2-3; possible D gene TRBD2, 5 bases. Germline V CDR1 and CDR2: LGHDT, YNNKEL (reference sequence). This CDR3 has 15 residues. The V gene lost 1 base and the J gene lost 4 bases, with 12 bases spanning the gap. The CDR3 here is CASSQGPGMADTQYF. The CDR3 coding sequence is TGTGCCAGCAGCCAAGGTCCGGGGATGGCAGATACGCAGTATTTT.

Many counts were recorded for this clonotype. This rearrangement joins TRBV28 to TRBJ1-2; TRBD1 might be the D (6 bases). V dropped 5 bases and J dropped 4 bases, with 23 bases sitting between them. Germline CDR1 and CDR2: MDHEN and SYDVKM. The CDR3 has 17 amino acids. CDR3 in amino acids: CASSPRYLQGAGYGYTF. The CDR3, as DNA: TGTGCCAGCAGTCCCCGCTACCTACAGGGCGCGGGCTATGGCTACACCTTC.

Turning to this clonotype: This may stem from a read error, because a much larger clone lies one nucleotide away. This rearrangement joins TRBV6-5 to TRBJ1-1; D is unresolved. The CDR3 has 12 residues. Germline V lookup: CDR1 MNHEY, CDR2 SVGAGI. The CDR3 DNA reads as TGTGCCAGCTCCCGGGCGAACTCTGAAGCTTTCTTT. Protein product: CASSRANSEAFF.

Details on this clonotype: Its ends do not fully match the called genes, so a read error is possible. The J gene is TRBJ1-1, the V gene TRBV5-1, with a weak D call TRBD1 (5 bases). This CDR3 spans 13 amino acids. Germline V lookup: CDR1 SGHRS, CDR2 YFSETQ. The CDR3 bases are TGCGTCAGCAGCTTGCAGGGTTACACTGAAGCTTTCTTT. Translation gives CVSSLQGYTEAFF.

This clonotype was seen a few times. The rearrangement links TRBV5-3 to TRBJ2-7, with 9 nucleotides matching TRBD2. TRBV5-3 is an ORF for which the function is uncertain. CDR3 length equals 12 residues. With 8 bases clipped from V and 9 bases from J, the junction kept 9 bases outside the gene matches. Here the CDR3 reads CASSGGPRRQYF. CDR3 in DNA: TGTGCCAGCAGCGGGGGGCCCCGGCGGCAGTACTTC.

A word on this clonotype: This sequence may be a read error, since a much larger clone differs from it by one base. The J gene is TRBJ2-1, the V gene TRBV5-4; D is perhaps TRBD1 or TRBD2 (6 bases each). Between the trimmed V and J ends, which lost 4 bases and 8 bases, there was a span of 19 bases. CDR1 is SGHNT, CDR2 YYREEE, per germline (reference sequence). This CDR3 is built from 15 residues. CDR3 nucleotide sequence: TGTGCCAGCAGCCCCAGCACGGAGGGGGGCGATGAGCAGTTCTTC. As protein: CASSPSTEGGDEQFF.

In its sample, this clonotype was seen a few times. The chain uses TRBV2 and TRBJ2-7, with D possibly TRBD1 on 6 matching bases. The germline CDR1 and CDR2 sequences are SNHLY and FYNNEI. The CDR3 runs to 14 residues. Trimming shortened V by 3 bases and J by 2 bases, and 11 bases separated the two germline ends. CDR3 region: CASSDKYRAYEQYF. The CDR3 region has the DNA TGTGCCAGCAGTGATAAGTACAGGGCCTACGAGCAGTACTTC.

The sample holds a few counts of this clonotype. The V gene is TRBV6-1, the J gene TRBJ2-3; D gene uncertain. The CDR3 has 15 residues. V lost 6 bases and J lost 1, with 14 bases in between. Germline CDR1 is MNHNS and CDR2 is SASEGT. This chain's CDR3 is CASRKDISGTDTQYF. CDR3 DNA: TGTGCCAGCAGGAAAGACATCTCTGGCACAGATACGCAGTATTTT.

The chain couples TRBV7-9 to TRBJ1-1; no clear D gene. Germline CDR1 is SEHNR and CDR2 is FQNEAQ (reference sequence). The V end lost 0 bases, the J end lost 3 bases, and 14 bases lay between the germline ends. This CDR3 is built from 16 residues. The CDR3 here is CASSLALQFKDTEAFF. CDR3 in DNA: TGTGCCAGCAGCTTAGCGCTGCAGTTCAAGGACACTGAAGCTTTCTTT.

This clonotype has only a few counts. The chain has TRBV14 and TRBJ2-3; the D is unclear. Trimming took 0 bases from V and 4 from J, leaving 14 bases between them. This CDR3 is 16 amino acids long. CDR1 and CDR2 from the germline V gene are SGHDN and FVKESK. The CDR3 sequence: CASSQDIAGPPDTQYF. The CDR3 DNA is TGTGCCAGCAGCCAAGATATTGCAGGTCCCCCAGATACGCAGTATTTT.

As for this clonotype: Being one base from a much bigger clone, this may be a read error. The J gene is TRBJ2-3, the V gene TRBV7-2; D uncertain. The J call may be in error: the DNA end matches TRBJ1-5 better. Germline CDR1 is SGHTA and CDR2 is FQGNSA. The CDR3 spans 14 residues. The CDR3 DNA follows: TGTGCCAGCAGCTTAATCGGGTTCACAGATACGCAGCATTTT. Translated, it gives CASSLIGFTDTQHF.

In DNA, the CDR3 is TGTGCCAGCAGCCCGGGACAGGGGATACAAGCGCCCCAGTACTTC. Protein sequence: CASSPGQGIQAPQYF. J is TRBJ2-5 and V is TRBV7-9; 10 bases are shared with TRBD1. J lost 9 bases, V lost 5 bases, and 12 bases had no gene match. The CDR3 has 15 residues. Germline-derived CDR1 and CDR2 are SEHNR and FQNEAQ (reference sequence).

This clonotype has more than one count but fewer than ten. The CDR3 is CASGLAGGHNEQFF. The CDR3 DNA reads TGTGCCAGTGGTCTAGCGGGGGGACACAATGAGCAGTTCTTC. The genes are TRBV6-5 and TRBJ2-1; 11 positions agree with TRBD2. CDR1 is MNHEY and CDR2 is SVGAGI in the germline V gene. The CDR3 extends over 14 amino acids. After removal of 9 bases from V and 5 bases from J, the junction contained 6 bases not matched to a gene.